This T cell receptor beta chain originates from a study of blood T cell repertoires in COVID-19. Under the authors' procedure: Amplified reference gene primers provided the basis for estimating nucleated cell counts. Measured with immunoSEQ multiplex PCR; TCRdb has only the in-frame clones, and not every one. V and J calls and clone size come straight from that table; D and trimming were deduced from the DNA. Of about 330,000 clones in the sample, roughly 90% were seen once. Sequencing was performed on peripheral blood. The clonotype comes from a young man who had recovered from COVID-19.

CDR3 nucleotide sequence: TGTGCCAGCAGTTACTCGCTGCGGACAGGGTTGCACACCTTC. This encodes CASSYSLRTGLHTF. The chain is built from TRBV6-5 and TRBJ1-2, with 8 bases that match TRBD1. CDR1 and CDR2 from the germline V gene are MNHEY and SVGAGI. This CDR3 has 14 amino acids. V lost 0 bases and J lost 12; bases outside the gene matches: 9.